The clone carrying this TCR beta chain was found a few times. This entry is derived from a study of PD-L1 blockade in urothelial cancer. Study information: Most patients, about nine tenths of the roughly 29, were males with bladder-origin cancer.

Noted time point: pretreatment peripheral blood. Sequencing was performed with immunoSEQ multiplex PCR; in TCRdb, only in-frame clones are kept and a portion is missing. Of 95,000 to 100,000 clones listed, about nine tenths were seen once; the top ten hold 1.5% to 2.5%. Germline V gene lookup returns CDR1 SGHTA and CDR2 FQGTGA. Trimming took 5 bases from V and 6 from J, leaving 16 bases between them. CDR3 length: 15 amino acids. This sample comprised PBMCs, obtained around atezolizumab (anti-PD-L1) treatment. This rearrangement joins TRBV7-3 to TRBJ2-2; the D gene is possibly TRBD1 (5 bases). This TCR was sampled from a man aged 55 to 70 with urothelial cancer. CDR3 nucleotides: TGTGCCAGCAGCGTCCAGGGTGGGGTGCCCGGGGAGCTGTTTTTT. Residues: CASSVQGGVPGELFF.